The clone carrying this T cell receptor beta chain was counted once. Its antigen is not known. Exclusion applied to patients with autoimmune disease history or systemic immunosuppression. These data originate in a study of OX40 agonist ivuxolimab in advanced cancers. The study's findings and limits: Dosing at 0.1 to 3.0 mg/kg was accompanied by clonal expansion of CD4+ and CD8+ blood T cells by week 6.

The method was immunoSEQ multiplex PCR; TCRdb's version includes in-frame clones alone and lacks a portion of them. The data show around 19,000 clones, over 75% seen once. CDR3 size: 12 residues. Germline V CDR1 and CDR2: MNHNY, SVGAGI (reference sequence). V was shortened by 11 bases and J by 4 bases, with 11 bases between the two germline ends. The sample was CD4+ or CD8+ T cells sorted from blood, taken in a trial of the OX40 agonist ivuxolimab. This sequence joins TRBV6-6 and TRBJ1-4, with TRBD1 as a possible D gene (5 bases). This sequence was found in an adult with an advanced solid tumor such as melanoma, head and neck, liver or kidney cancer. The CDR3 DNA reads as TGTGCCGTACAGGCCGGTAATGAAAAACTGTTTTTT. Amino acids: CAVQAGNEKLFF.